What follows are 30 T cell receptor beta chains derived from one specimen sequenced in a study of T cell responses to AZD1222 COVID-19 vaccine. Here immunoSEQ multiplex PCR was the method, and the copy in TCRdb shows in-frame clones only, minus some. The sample contains 120,000 or so clones, over 70% of which appear only once. The sequences come from peripheral blood, collected on day 0 of AZD1222 vaccination. The receptors derive from an adult in good health.

This chain joins TRBV6-5 and TRBJ1-2, with D hard to call. The CDR3 totals 12 residues. V was trimmed by 6 bases and J by 3 bases, leaving 8 bases between them. Germline values: CDR1 MNHEY, CDR2 SVGAGI. CDR3 region: CASRNWDYGYTF. The CDR3 nucleotides are TGTGCCAGCAGGAATTGGGACTATGGCTACACCTTC.

The gene calls are TRBV28 and TRBJ1-5, with D possibly matching TRBD1 (5 bases). From germline, CDR1 is MDHEN and CDR2 SYDVKM. The CDR3 covers 15 residues. V was pared by 4 bases and J by 6 bases, with 16 bases between. The CDR3 region has the DNA TGTGCCAGCAGTTCCATCAGAGGGGTTGTTCAGCCCCAGCATTTT. Amino acids: CASSSIRGVVQPQHF.

The gene calls are TRBV6-2 or TRBV6-3 and TRBJ2-1; D not certain. From germline, CDR1 is MNHEY and CDR2 SVGEGT. The ends were cut back, 0 bases at V and 15 bases at J, with 12 bases in the middle. The CDR3 consists of 12 residues. CDR3 nucleotide sequence: TGTGCCAGCAGTTACTCCGAGGTAGCCCGGTTCTTC. It encodes CASSYSEVARFF.

The V call is TRBV2, the J call TRBJ1-5; 11 nucleotides agree with TRBD1. V was clipped by 6 bases and J by 10 bases; unmatched bases: 5. Germline loops: CDR1 SNHLY, CDR2 FYNNEI. CDR3 size: 13 residues. The CDR3 region is CASSGGQGVPQHF. CDR3 nucleotide sequence: TGTGCCAGCAGCGGGGGACAGGGGGTCCCCCAGCATTTT.

V usage is TRBV6-5 and J usage is TRBJ1-4, with 7 nucleotides matching TRBD1. Looked up from germline, CDR1 is MNHEY and CDR2 is SVGAGI. V shed 0 bases and J 4 bases; nucleotides not matched to a gene: 5. The CDR3 is made up of 16 amino acids. CDR3 nucleotides: TGTGCCAGCAGTTACTCAACAGGGGAGGTTAATGAAAAACTGTTTTTT. Its protein is CASSYSTGEVNEKLFF.

This clone was observed once. The chain has TRBV4-1 and TRBJ2-2; 14 bases agree with TRBD2. The junction had 6 bases not matched to a gene; V was cut back by 6 bases and J by 6 bases. CDR1 is MGHRA and CDR2 is YSYEKL in the germline V gene. The CDR3 has 16 residues. Here the CDR3 reads CASRPPGLAGAGELFF. The CDR3 bases are TGCGCCAGCAGACCCCCGGGACTAGCGGGAGCCGGGGAGCTGTTTTTT.

The DNA for the CDR3 is TGTGCCAGCAGCTCGGGACAGGGGGCGTCCTACGAGCAGTACTTC. It codes for CASSSGQGASYEQYF. V gene TRBV5-6 combines with J gene TRBJ2-7; 12 positions match TRBD1. CDR3 length: 15 amino acids. CDR1 and CDR2 (germline): SGHDT, YYEEEE. With V trimmed by 3 bases and J by 1 base, 2 bases remained unmatched.

The V and J genes are TRBV5-1 and TRBJ2-2, with D possibly TRBD1 on 6 matching bases. Per the germline V gene, CDR1 is SGHRS and CDR2 is YFSETQ. Trimming pared 4 bases from V and 8 bases from J, leaving 12 bases between. The CDR3 sequence is 13 residues long. The CDR3, as DNA: TGCGCCAGCAGCGGGGGCGGCCGGGGGGAGCTGTTTTTT. Translating gives CASSGGGRGELFF.

The CDR3 sequence: CASSRDNYEQYF. The DNA of the CDR3 is TGCGCCAGCAGTCGGGACAACTACGAGCAGTACTTC. This chain connects TRBV10-1 to TRBJ2-7, with D tentatively TRBD1 (6 bases). The V end was cut by 5 bases, the J end by 3 bases, with 8 bases between. The CDR3 runs 12 residues. From germline, CDR1 is WNHNN and CDR2 SYGVQD (reference sequence).

V is TRBV6-5 and J is TRBJ2-1, with 9 bases that match TRBD1. Germline CDR1 and CDR2: MNHEY and SVGAGI. J was trimmed by 8 bases and V by 8 bases; bases with no gene match: 13. The CDR3 covers 15 residues. The CDR3: CASQDPGTGLHEQFF. CDR3 nucleotides: TGTGCCAGCCAAGACCCCGGGACAGGGTTACATGAGCAGTTCTTC.

This chain joins TRBV3-1 (or the pseudogene TRBV3-2) and TRBJ2-3; 16 bases fit TRBD2. CDR1 LGHDT and CDR2 YNNKEL come from the germline V gene (reference sequence). Germline trimming cut 5 bases from V and 6 bases from J; bases unmatched to any gene: 2. The CDR3 covers 15 residues. The CDR3 nucleotides read TGTGCCAGCAGCGTGGGACTAGCGGGAGGGGATACGCAGTATTTT. It is translated as CASSVGLAGGDTQYF.

The chain combines TRBV5-1 with TRBJ2-7; D uncertain. Germline CDR1 and CDR2: SGHRS and YFSETQ. Trimming took 3 bases from V and 1 from J, leaving 14 bases between them. This CDR3 has 15 amino acids. The CDR3 region has the DNA TGCGCCAGCAGCTCTCGGTATGAAGCTTCCTACGAGCAGTACTTC. Translating it yields CASSSRYEASYEQYF.

The chain is built from TRBV19 and TRBJ1-1; no clear D. The germline gives CDR1 LNHDA, CDR2 SQIVND (reference sequence). The CDR3 contains 15 residues. V lost 1 base to trimming and J lost 1 base, with 10 bases between them. The CDR3 loop reads CASSIALAGNTEAFF. CDR3 in DNA: TGTGCCAGTAGTATAGCCCTAGCGGGGAACACTGAAGCTTTCTTT.

This clone appeared a few times. This chain connects TRBV11-3 to TRBJ2-7; D is perhaps TRBD2 (6 bases). The CDR3 has 13 amino acids. V lost 5 bases, J lost 0 bases, and 8 bases lay in between. In germline, CDR1 is SGHNT, CDR2 YENEEA. DNA of the CDR3: TGTGCCAGCAGCCGGGACTTCTCCTACGAGCAGTACTTC. Amino acids: CASSRDFSYEQYF.

The gene calls are TRBV19 and TRBJ1-6; the match to TRBD1 covers 7 bases. The CDR3 covers 14 residues. V lost 5 bases to trimming and J lost 5 bases; unmatched junction nucleotides: 3. Germline lookup yields CDR1 LNHDA and CDR2 SQIVND (reference sequence). Here the CDR3 reads CASSQGQDNSPLHF. The CDR3 region has the DNA TGTGCCAGTAGTCAAGGACAGGATAATTCACCCCTCCACTTT.

The rearrangement joins TRBV5-1 to TRBJ1-1; weak D call: TRBD1 (6 bases). The CDR3 totals 14 residues. The germline V and J ends were trimmed by 1 base and 7 bases, with 14 bases remaining between them. In germline, CDR1 is SGHRS, CDR2 YFSETQ. CDR3 in amino acids: CASSLNRDSHEAFF. Here the CDR3 DNA reads TGCGCCAGCAGCTTGAACAGGGATTCCCATGAAGCTTTCTTT.

This clone was seen only once. V gene TRBV27 combines with J gene TRBJ1-2; D may be TRBD1 (5 bases). Between the trimmed V and J ends, which lost 5 bases and 4 bases, there was a span of 11 bases. CDR3 length: 13 residues. Germline loops: CDR1 MNHEY, CDR2 SMNVEV (reference sequence). The CDR3 nucleotides read TGTGCCAGCAGTGACCTCGGGGCCTATGGCTACACCTTC. This gives the protein CASSDLGAYGYTF.

V and J are TRBV3-1 (or the pseudogene TRBV3-2) and TRBJ1-1, with D maybe TRBD1 (5 bases). CDR1 is LGHDT and CDR2 is YNNKEL in the germline V gene (reference sequence). This CDR3 is built from 14 residues. The V and J ends lost 0 bases and 7 bases respectively, with 12 bases between them. The CDR3 DNA follows: TGTGCCAGCAGCCAAGAGGGTGGGAGGGGTGAAGCTTTCTTT. Residues: CASSQEGGRGEAFF.

The gene calls are TRBV18 and TRBJ1-1; no firm D call. This CDR3 is 16 amino acids long. V was cut by 3 bases and J by 0 bases, with 14 bases left in between. Germline V lookup: CDR1 KGHSH, CDR2 LQKENI. CDR3 DNA sequence: TGTGCCAGCTCACCCGGAGTAACAGCTTTGAACACTGAAGCTTTCTTT. Encoded protein: CASSPGVTALNTEAFF.

V usage is TRBV5-1 and J usage is TRBJ1-2, with a weak D call TRBD1 (6 bases). Trimming left V 0 bases short and J 4 bases short, with 10 bases between. The CDR3 consists of 14 residues. Looked up from germline, CDR1 is SGHRS and CDR2 is YFSETQ. Here the CDR3 reads CASSLDREVYGYTF. The DNA for the CDR3 is TGCGCCAGCAGCTTGGACAGGGAGGTCTATGGCTACACCTTC.

The chain carries TRBV4-1 and TRBJ2-2; D may be TRBD1 (6 bases). Per the germline V gene, CDR1 is MGHRA and CDR2 is YSYEKL. Trimming removed 1 base from V and 5 bases from J, with 11 bases in between. This CDR3 spans 15 amino acids. The CDR3 DNA reads as TGCGCCAGCAGCCAAGGTTGGGGGCGAACCGGGGAGCTGTTTTTT. The encoded protein is CASSQGWGRTGELFF.

The CDR3 is CASSFRGAPIYGYTF. The CDR3 nucleotides are TGTGCCAGCAGCTTCCGCGGGGCTCCGATCTATGGCTACACCTTC. V and J are TRBV5-6 and TRBJ1-2; perhaps TRBD1 as D (5 bases). The length of the CDR3 is 15 residues. Per germline, CDR1 SGHDT and CDR2 YYEEEE. The V and J ends lost 2 bases and 4 bases respectively, with 15 bases between them.

Only a few counts were recorded for this clone. The genes are TRBV18 and TRBJ2-7; perhaps D is TRBD1 or TRBD2 (6 bases each). CDR1 and CDR2 (germline): KGHSH, LQKENI. Trimming removed 5 bases at V and 5 bases at J, with 13 bases between. This CDR3 has 13 amino acids. CDR3 bases: TGTGCCAGCTCAGCCGGGGGCCCCAACGAGCAGTACTTC. Translated, it gives CASSAGGPNEQYF.

The V and J genes are TRBV5-1 and TRBJ1-2; the D is unclear. Between the trimmed V and J ends, which lost 6 bases and 4 bases, there was a span of 16 bases. The CDR3 length is 14 residues. Germline V gene sequence: CDR1 SGHRS, CDR2 YFSETQ. The CDR3 DNA reads TGCGCCAGCACTACGGAGCCTAGATTCTATGGCTACACCTTC. This gives the protein CASTTEPRFYGYTF.

This clone was detected once. The CDR3 spells CATSEASGGASEQFF. The CDR3 DNA follows: TGTGCCACCAGTGAGGCTAGCGGGGGGGCAAGTGAGCAGTTCTTC. The chain combines TRBV24-1 with TRBJ2-1, with 12 bases identical to TRBD2. J gave up 9 bases and V 4 bases, and 6 bases lay outside the gene matches. Germline V CDR1 and CDR2: KGHDR, SFDVKD. CDR3 length: 15 residues.

V and J are TRBV2 and TRBJ1-4, with a weak D call TRBD1 (6 bases). The CDR3 length is 15 residues. V shed 4 bases and J shed 0 bases, with 9 bases lying between them. The V gene's germline CDR1 is SNHLY and CDR2 FYNNEI. CDR3 amino acids: CASSGRTATNEKLFF. DNA for the CDR3: TGTGCCAGCAGTGGGCGGACAGCAACTAATGAAAAACTGTTTTTT.

V and J are TRBV24-1 and TRBJ2-1, with 7 bases that match TRBD2. Germline assignment: CDR1 KGHDR and CDR2 SFDVKD. V lost 5 bases, J lost 0 bases, and 6 bases stayed unmatched. The CDR3 loop spans 16 amino acids. The CDR3 DNA is TGTGCCACCAGTGTTGAAGCGGGGAGCTCCTACAATGAGCAGTTCTTC. Its translation: CATSVEAGSSYNEQFF.

The chain employs TRBV5-4 and TRBJ2-1; TRBD1 or TRBD2 may be the D gene (6 bases each). This CDR3 region has 16 residues. V was clipped by 4 bases and J by 5 bases, with 19 bases between them. The V gene's germline CDR1 is SGHNT and CDR2 YYREEE (reference sequence). CDR3 region: CASSIGSGGGHNEQFF. In DNA form, the CDR3 reads TGTGCCAGCAGCATAGGTAGCGGAGGGGGGCACAATGAGCAGTTCTTC.

V is TRBV28 and J is TRBJ1-2; D unresolved. The germline V gene has CDR1 MDHEN and CDR2 SYDVKM. The CDR3 runs 14 residues. Trimming took 7 bases from V and 2 from J, leaving 14 bases between them. This chain's CDR3 is CASTPALSNYGYTF. The CDR3 coding sequence is TGTGCCAGCACTCCCGCACTTTCCAACTATGGCTACACCTTC.

This chain uses TRBV7-9 with TRBJ1-1; no firm D call. Trimming took 2 bases from V and 1 from J, leaving 11 bases between them. The CDR3 has 15 residues. Germline CDR1 is SEHNR and CDR2 is FQNEAQ (reference sequence). The CDR3 coding sequence is TGTGCCAGCAGCTTAATAACAGCATGGAACACTGAAGCTTTCTTT. Encoded protein: CASSLITAWNTEAFF.